This T cell receptor (beta chain) is drawn from a study of blood T cell repertoires in COVID-19. Study details: Samples taken during acute and convalescent COVID-19 were collected in the United States, Italy and Spain.

Germline lookup yields CDR1 SGHRS and CDR2 YFSETQ. The CDR3 is made up of 12 amino acids. Trimming pared 4 bases from V and 9 bases from J, leaving 11 bases between. Under the authors' procedure: Amplifying reference gene primers gave estimates of nucleated cell counts. The method was immunoSEQ multiplex PCR; TCRdb's version includes in-frame clones alone and lacks a portion of them. The V and J calls and clone size come from that table; D and trimming were worked out from the DNA. The sample has tens of thousands of clones, more than 70% seen once. The chain joins TRBV5-1 to TRBJ2-1; maybe TRBD2 (6 bases). The TCR sequence derives from a man between 65 and 80 years old with acute or convalescent COVID-19. Sequencing was done on a sample of peripheral blood. The CDR3 region is CASSILAVEQFF. The CDR3 bases are TGCGCCAGCAGCATCTTAGCGGTTGAGCAGTTCTTC.